This T cell receptor (beta chain) was sequenced during a study of T cells in Graves' hyperthyroidism and ophthalmopathy. The CDR3 contains 13 residues. The germline V gene has CDR1 SGDLS and CDR2 YYNGEE. Trimming stripped 0 bases from V and 4 bases from J, with 4 bases between. The TCR beta CDR3 regions underwent amplification using RNA transcripts as the source. A first-round RT-PCR of the TCR CDR3 used the HTBI primer set. TCRdb used MiXCR to reprocess the multiplex PCR reads, holding one entry per CDR3 protein. The profile shows fewer than 900,000 distinct CDR3 sequences, about 19% of them singletons.

The sequencing input was blood. The chain couples TRBV9 to TRBJ1-4; D is unresolved. This receptor was identified in a woman aged 45-65 years with Graves' hyperthyroidism that later progressed to Graves' ophthalmopathy. The CDR3 nucleotides are TGTGCCAGCAGCGTAGGATTTAATGAAAAACTGTTTTTT. Translating it yields CASSVGFNEKLFF.